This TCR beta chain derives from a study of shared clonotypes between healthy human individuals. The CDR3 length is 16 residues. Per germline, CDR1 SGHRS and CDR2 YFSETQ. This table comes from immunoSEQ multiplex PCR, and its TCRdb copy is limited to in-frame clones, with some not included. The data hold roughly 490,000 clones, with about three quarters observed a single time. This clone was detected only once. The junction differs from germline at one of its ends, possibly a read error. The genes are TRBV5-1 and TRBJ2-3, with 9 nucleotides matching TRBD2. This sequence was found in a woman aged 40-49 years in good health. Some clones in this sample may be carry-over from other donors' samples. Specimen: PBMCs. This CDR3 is CASSLDGSGRADTRYF. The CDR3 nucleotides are TGCGCCAGCAGCTTGGATGGTAGCGGGAGAGCAGATACGCGGTATTTT.